This section outlines one T cell receptor beta chain sequence together with its context. This sample was included in a study of blood T cell repertoires in COVID-19. V gave up 6 bases and J gave up 4 bases, with 12 bases separating them. This CDR3 spans 14 amino acids. Germline CDR1 is SEHNR and CDR2 is FQNEAQ (reference sequence). The protocol was immunoSEQ multiplex PCR, while the TCRdb copy is restricted to in-frame clones and leaves out a portion. This table has tens of thousands of clones, about 81% appearing once. The source of this sequence is a man aged 45-65 years with active COVID-19. This chain links TRBV7-9 with TRBJ2-2; D is uncertain. Specimen: peripheral blood. This CDR3 is CASSPGPSTGELFF. CDR3 bases: TGTGCCAGCAGTCCTGGGCCATCCACCGGGGAGCTGTTTTTT.